The 28 T cell receptor beta chains given below trace back to one sample, sequenced in a study of beta chain features in type 1 diabetes. Study outcomes and limitations: TCRB CDR3s from Type 1 diabetes patients were moderately but significantly shorter in all four CD4+ subsets.

The authors reverse transcribed all of the isolated RNA, so sequencing captured expressed TCRB transcripts. The assay was immunoSEQ multiplex PCR, and TCRdb's table has in-frame clones only and misses some. The data hold a few hundred thousand clones, with roughly 13% observed a single time. Antigen specificity for these receptors is unknown. Sequenced material: naive CD4+ T cells from blood. These receptors originate from a man aged 30-40 years with type 1 diabetes.

The gene calls are TRBV29-1 and TRBJ2-3; maybe TRBD1 (5 bases). The V gene lost 3 bases and the J gene lost 2 bases, with 9 bases spanning the gap. The germline gives CDR1 SQVTM, CDR2 ANQGSEA. The CDR3 sequence is 13 residues long. This CDR3 reads CSVDAGHTDTQYF. CDR3 DNA sequence: TGCAGCGTTGACGCAGGACACACAGATACGCAGTATTTT.

V and J are TRBV4-1 and TRBJ1-2; 8 nucleotides align to TRBD1. The CDR3 has 14 residues. V was clipped by 3 bases and J by 2 bases; unmatched bases: 2. In germline, CDR1 is MGHRA, CDR2 YSYEKL. CDR3 amino acids: CASSQGTGNYGYTF. The CDR3 nucleotides are TGCGCCAGCAGCCAGGGGACAGGCAACTATGGCTACACCTTC.

The rearrangement joins TRBV6-5 to TRBJ2-1; 11 positions agree with TRBD1. The J segment lost 7 bases and the V segment lost 2 bases, leaving 7 bases of the junction unmatched. The CDR3 consists of 16 residues. In germline, CDR1 is MNHEY, CDR2 SVGAGI. CDR3 amino acids: CASSYHGQGAKNEQFF. CDR3 nucleotide sequence: TGTGCCAGCAGTTACCACGGACAGGGGGCGAAGAATGAGCAGTTCTTC.

The V gene is TRBV7-9, the J gene TRBJ2-5; a possible D gene is TRBD2 (6 bases). With 2 bases removed from V and 9 bases from J, the gap between germline ends came to 13 bases. This CDR3 region has 13 residues. The germline V gene encodes CDR1 SEHNR and CDR2 FQNEAQ (reference sequence). The CDR3 here is CASSLLGTSAQYF. CDR3 nucleotide sequence: TGTGCCAGCAGCTTACTCGGGACTTCGGCCCAGTACTTC.

This chain connects TRBV5-1 to TRBJ2-6, with 8 bases fitting TRBD1. Germline-derived CDR1 and CDR2 are SGHRS and YFSETQ. This CDR3 has 18 amino acids. V was pared by 2 bases and J by 0 bases, with 7 bases of the junction left unmatched. CDR3 protein: CASSFGQGPYSGANVLTF. As DNA, the CDR3 is TGCGCCAGCAGCTTCGGACAGGGACCCTACTCTGGGGCCAACGTCCTGACTTTC.

This chain uses TRBV2 with TRBJ2-1, with TRBD1 as a possible D gene (5 bases). The CDR3 is 11 residues long. The germline V and J ends were trimmed by 8 bases and 9 bases, with 11 bases remaining between them. Germline CDR1 is SNHLY and CDR2 is FYNNEI. CDR3 loop: CASGGALEQFF. The DNA for the CDR3 is TGTGCCAGCGGTGGGGCCCTTGAGCAGTTCTTC. Full variable domain (rest looked up from reference TRBV2 and TRBJ2-1): EPEVTQTPSHQVTQMGQEVILRCVPISNHLYFYWYRQILGQKVEFLVSFYNNEISEKSEIFDDQFSVERPDGSNFTLKIRSTKLEDSAMYFCASGGALEQFFGPGTRLTVL.

This CDR3 reads CASSLDRGHNQPQHF. The CDR3, as DNA: TGTGCCAGCAGCTTAGACAGGGGGCACAATCAGCCCCAGCATTTT. The V call is TRBV7-2, the J call TRBJ1-5, with 9 bases that match TRBD1. V lost 1 base, J lost 3 bases, and 1 base stayed unmatched. The CDR3 is 15 amino acids. Germline V gene lookup returns CDR1 SGHTA and CDR2 FQGNSA.

V usage is TRBV29-1 and J usage is TRBJ1-1; 7 nucleotides match TRBD1. Germline V gene data show CDR1 as SQVTM and CDR2 as ANQGSEA. The CDR3 has 13 amino acids. With V trimmed by 7 bases and J by 0 bases, 5 bases remained unmatched. The CDR3, as DNA: TGCAGCGCCGGGACAGTAATGAACACTGAAGCTTTCTTT. Translating gives CSAGTVMNTEAFF.

This clone has a handful of counts. The V gene is TRBV6-1, the J gene TRBJ2-7, with 8 bases matching TRBD2. The V and J ends lost 2 bases and 2 bases, in that order; junction bases with no gene match: 5. The CDR3 consists of 15 residues. In germline, CDR1 is MNHNS, CDR2 SASEGT. The CDR3 here is CASSEYRGGTYEQYF. The CDR3 coding sequence is TGTGCCAGCAGTGAATATCGGGGGGGAACCTACGAGCAGTACTTC.

The chain links TRBV18 to TRBJ1-2; D is ambiguous. The CDR3 extends over 14 amino acids. Germline V gene sequence: CDR1 KGHSH, CDR2 LQKENI. V lost 8 bases to trimming and J lost 4 bases, with 17 bases between them. CDR3 amino acids: CASAWEGAAYGYTF. The CDR3 bases are TGTGCCAGCGCCTGGGAGGGTGCTGCCTATGGCTACACCTTC.

V is TRBV5-1 and J is TRBJ2-5; TRBD2 might be the D (6 bases). This CDR3 comprises 14 residues. V was clipped by 3 bases and J by 2 bases, with 11 bases between them. Germline V lookup: CDR1 SGHRS, CDR2 YFSETQ. CDR3 DNA sequence: TGCGCCAGCAGCTCGGATGGAGGGCAAGAGACCCAGTACTTC. The encoded protein is CASSSDGGQETQYF.

This sequence joins TRBV19 and TRBJ1-3; D unclear. The V and J ends lost 5 bases and 7 bases respectively, with 3 bases between them. The CDR3 is made up of 10 amino acids. Per germline, CDR1 LNHDA and CDR2 SQIVND (reference sequence). Written as DNA, the CDR3 is TGTGCCAGTAGTCATAACACCATATATTTT. It yields the protein CASSHNTIYF. Using reference TRBV19 and TRBJ1-3 for the parts outside the CDR3, the full variable domain is DGGITQSPKYLFRKEGQNVTLSCEQNLNHDAMYWYRQDPGQGLRLIYYSQIVNDFQKGDIAEGYSVSREKKESFPLTVTSAQKNPTAFYLCASSHNTIYFGEGSWLTVV.

This clone was detected only a few times. The V call is TRBV2, the J call TRBJ2-1; no clear D. The V and J ends lost 0 bases and 2 bases respectively, with 11 bases between them. CDR1 is SNHLY and CDR2 is FYNNEI in the germline V gene. The CDR3 loop spans 16 amino acids. The CDR3: CASSEAAGMTYNEQFF. CDR3 in DNA: TGTGCCAGCAGTGAAGCGGCAGGCATGACCTACAATGAGCAGTTCTTC.

This chain connects TRBV18 to TRBJ2-5; D unresolved. Germline V gives CDR1 KGHSH, CDR2 LQKENI. Trimming removed 3 bases at V and 0 bases at J, with 8 bases between. The CDR3 is 14 amino acids. DNA for the CDR3: TGTGCCAGCTCACCTCCTACTAACCAAGAGACCCAGTACTTC. This gives the protein CASSPPTNQETQYF.

The V call is TRBV7-9, the J call TRBJ2-5, with 8 bases lining up with TRBD1. There are 15 residues in the CDR3. CDR1 is SEHNR and CDR2 is FQNEAQ in the germline V gene (reference sequence). Unmatched junction bases numbered 10, after V lost 5 bases and J lost 5 bases. CDR3 in amino acids: CASSPRTGKYETQYF. DNA for the CDR3: TGTGCCAGCAGCCCCCGGACAGGGAAATACGAGACCCAGTACTTC.

The chain carries TRBV9 and TRBJ1-1, with 8 bases matching TRBD1. V gave up 4 bases and J gave up 5 bases; unmatched junction bases: 7. Germline V CDR1 and CDR2: SGDLS, YYNGEE. CDR3 length: 14 residues. CDR3 nucleotide sequence: TGTGCCAGCAGCCCCCAGGGGGCAAGTACTGAAGCTTTCTTT. Its translation is CASSPQGASTEAFF.

The chain couples TRBV9 to TRBJ1-4; possible D gene TRBD1, 6 bases. V lost 2 bases, J lost 8 bases, and 16 bases lay in between. CDR1 and CDR2 (germline): SGDLS, YYNGEE. This CDR3 spans 15 amino acids. The CDR3 is CASSVDSGRHEKLFF. CDR3 sequence (DNA): TGTGCCAGCAGCGTGGACAGTGGGCGTCACGAAAAACTGTTTTTT.

The V and J genes are TRBV7-9 and TRBJ2-6, with TRBD1 as a possible D gene (5 bases). The CDR3 contains 15 residues. V lost 7 bases to trimming and J lost 4 bases, with 14 bases between them. Per the germline V gene, CDR1 is SEHNR and CDR2 is FQNEAQ (reference sequence). The DNA of the CDR3 is TGTGCCAGCACCCTATGGGGCTCCGGGGCCAACGTCCTGACTTTC. Translated, it gives CASTLWGSGANVLTF.

This clone came up a few times. The rearrangement uses TRBV28 and TRBJ1-1; 7 bases agree with TRBD1. The germline CDR1 and CDR2 sequences are MDHEN and SYDVKM. J gave up 9 bases and V 7 bases, and 17 bases lay outside the gene matches. The length of the CDR3 is 15 residues. CDR3 amino acids: CASTLLQGSQTQAFF. CDR3 nucleotides: TGTGCCAGCACCCTCTTACAGGGGTCTCAAACTCAAGCTTTCTTT.

This chain connects TRBV5-1 to TRBJ2-1; 14 nucleotides match TRBD2. Trimming cost V 4 bases and J 7 bases; bases outside gene matches: 13. This CDR3 has 18 residues. Germline CDR1 and CDR2: SGHRS and YFSETQ. The CDR3 DNA reads TGCGCCAGCAGCCCGGCCCCGGGGACTAGCGGGAGCCGGAATGAGCAGTTCTTC. Residues: CASSPAPGTSGSRNEQFF.

In its sample, this clone was seen a few times. The J gene is TRBJ1-4, the V gene TRBV6-1; a weak D match, TRBD1 (6 bases). CDR1 is MNHNS, CDR2 SASEGT, per germline. This CDR3 is built from 13 residues. V was clipped by 2 bases and J by 5 bases, with 6 bases between them. The CDR3 nucleotides read TGTGCCAGCAGTGAAAGGGGGAATGAAAAACTGTTTTTT. This gives the protein CASSERGNEKLFF.

This clone was observed a handful of times. The chain links TRBV5-1 to TRBJ2-1, with 10 nucleotides matching TRBD2. CDR3 length: 17 residues. J lost 4 bases, V lost 2 bases, and 9 bases had no gene match. CDR1 is SGHRS, CDR2 YFSETQ, per germline. Written as DNA, the CDR3 is TGCGCCAGCAGCTTTCGCCTAGCGGGAGCTAGATACAATGAGCAGTTCTTC. This gives the protein CASSFRLAGARYNEQFF.

This clone came up a few times. An end of the junction differs from the germline gene, which may be a read error. The chain couples TRBV2 to TRBJ1-2, with D tentatively TRBD1 (5 bases). This CDR3 spans 14 amino acids. Germline-derived CDR1 and CDR2 are SNHLY and FYNNEI. CDR3 DNA sequence: TGTGCCAGCAGCGAAGGGAAGGGGAACTATGGCTACACCTTC. Its translation: CASSEGKGNYGYTF.

The chain is built from TRBV25-1 and TRBJ2-2, with D possibly being TRBD1 (5 bases). CDR3 length: 17 residues. The V gene lost 2 bases and the J gene lost 0 bases, with 13 bases spanning the gap. The germline V gene has CDR1 MGHDK and CDR2 SYGVNS. The CDR3 reads CASSEPQGHANTGELFF. CDR3 sequence (DNA): TGTGCCAGCAGTGAACCCCAGGGCCACGCGAACACCGGGGAGCTGTTTTTT.

The chain is built from TRBV5-6 and TRBJ2-7; D is undetermined. The CDR3 consists of 13 residues. CDR1 is SGHDT, CDR2 YYEEEE, per germline. V lost 0 bases to trimming and J lost 3 bases, with 7 bases between them. The CDR3 here is CASSLVSVYEQYF. CDR3 sequence (DNA): TGTGCCAGCAGCTTGGTTTCAGTCTACGAGCAGTACTTC. Complete variable domain (other parts from reference TRBV5-6 and TRBJ2-7): DAGVTQSPTHLIKTRGQQVTLRCSPKSGHDTVSWYQQALGQGPQFIFQYYEEEERQRGNFPDRFSGHQFPNYSSELNVNALLLGDSALYLCASSLVSVYEQYFGPGTRLTVT.

This clone has just a few counts. The chain has TRBV5-4 and TRBJ2-3; 9 nucleotides line up with TRBD2. Germline trimming cut 2 bases from V and 3 bases from J; bases unmatched to any gene: 7. CDR1 and CDR2 from the germline V gene are SGHNT and YYREEE (reference sequence). There are 16 residues in the CDR3. The CDR3 DNA reads as TGTGCCAGCAGCTTTGTGGCGGGAGGGCCAACAGATACGCAGTATTTT. Residues: CASSFVAGGPTDTQYF.

This CDR3 is CASSRQGGPYEQYF. The CDR3 coding sequence is TGTGCCAGCAGCCGTCAGGGCGGTCCCTACGAGCAGTACTTC. V is TRBV11-2 and J is TRBJ2-7; TRBD1 might be the D (5 bases). Germline V gives CDR1 SGHAT, CDR2 FQNNGV. V was pared by 5 bases and J by 2 bases, with 13 bases between. This CDR3 is built from 14 residues.

This chain uses TRBV7-9 with TRBJ1-1, with unresolved D. CDR1 SEHNR and CDR2 FQNEAQ come from the germline V gene (reference sequence). V lost 7 bases and J 4 bases, leaving 10 bases between the germline ends. This CDR3 has 12 residues. In nucleotides, the CDR3 is TGTGCCAGCACCCAAGGAGGCACTGAAGCTTTCTTT. Encoded protein: CASTQGGTEAFF.